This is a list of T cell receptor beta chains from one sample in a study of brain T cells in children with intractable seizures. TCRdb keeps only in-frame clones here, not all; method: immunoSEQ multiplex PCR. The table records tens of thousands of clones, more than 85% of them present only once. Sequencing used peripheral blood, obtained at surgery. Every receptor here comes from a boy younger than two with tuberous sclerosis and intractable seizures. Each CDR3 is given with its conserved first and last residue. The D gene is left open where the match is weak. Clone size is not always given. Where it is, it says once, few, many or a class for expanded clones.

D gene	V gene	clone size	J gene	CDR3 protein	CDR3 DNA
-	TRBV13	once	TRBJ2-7	CASSSPIRKGQYF	TGTGCCAGCAGCTCCCCCATCCGAAAGGGGCAGTACTTC
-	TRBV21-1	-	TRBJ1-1	CASESPGAGTEAFF	TGTGCCAGCGAGTCACCCGGAGCCGGCACTGAAGCTTTCTTT
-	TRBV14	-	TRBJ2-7	CASSRSGAYEQYF	TGTGCCAGCAGCCGTAGCGGAGCCTACGAGCAGTACTTC
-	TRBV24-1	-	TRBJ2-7	CATSDGRSSYEQYF	TGTGCCACCAGTGACGGTCGCAGCTCCTACGAGCAGTACTTC
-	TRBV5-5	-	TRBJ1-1	CASSWDQSMNTEAFF	TGTGCCAGCAGCTGGGACCAGTCAATGAACACTGAAGCTTTCTTT
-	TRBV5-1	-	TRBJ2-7	CASSIGPPGVNAYEQYF	TGCGCCAGCAGCATAGGCCCGCCAGGGGTCAATGCCTACGAGCAGTACTTC
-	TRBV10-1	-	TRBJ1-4	CASSAVTNEKLFF	TGCGCCAGCAGTGCAGTGACTAATGAAAAACTGTTTTTT
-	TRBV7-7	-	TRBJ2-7	CASSLDDSYEQYF	TGTGCTAGCAGCTTAGACGACAGCTACGAGCAGTACTTC
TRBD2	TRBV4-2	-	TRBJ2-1	CASELNSGDPYNEQFF	TGTGCCAGCGAGCTCAATAGCGGGGACCCCTACAATGAGCAGTTCTTC
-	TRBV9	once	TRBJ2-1	CASSVRGGNEQFF	TGTGCCAGCAGCGTCAGGGGGGGAAATGAGCAGTTCTTC
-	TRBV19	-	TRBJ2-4	CASSIDAGLAKNIQYF	TGTGCCAGTAGTATAGATGCGGGACTAGCCAAAAACATTCAGTACTTC
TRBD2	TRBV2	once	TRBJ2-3	CASSLGLAGGRTDTQYF	TGTGCCAGCAGCCTAGGACTAGCGGGGGGACGCACAGATACGCAGTATTTT
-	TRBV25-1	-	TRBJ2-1	CASSEYQVPNNEQFF	TGTGCCAGCAGTGAATATCAGGTCCCGAACAATGAGCAGTTCTTC